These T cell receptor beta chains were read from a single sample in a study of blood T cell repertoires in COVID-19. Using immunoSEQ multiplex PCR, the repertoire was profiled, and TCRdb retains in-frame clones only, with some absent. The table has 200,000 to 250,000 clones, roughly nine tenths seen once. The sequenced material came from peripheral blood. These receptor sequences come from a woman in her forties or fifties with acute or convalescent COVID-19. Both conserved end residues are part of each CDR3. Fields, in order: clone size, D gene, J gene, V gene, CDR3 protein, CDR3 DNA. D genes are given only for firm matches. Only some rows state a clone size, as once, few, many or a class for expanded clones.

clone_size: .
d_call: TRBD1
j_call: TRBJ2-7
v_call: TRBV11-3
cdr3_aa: CASSQPGQAYEQYF
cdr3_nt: TGTGCCAGCAGTCAACCGGGACAGGCCTACGAGCAGTACTTC

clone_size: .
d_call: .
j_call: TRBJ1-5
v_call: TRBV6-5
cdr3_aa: CASRATGWVGPQHF
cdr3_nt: TGTGCCAGCAGAGCAACGGGATGGGTAGGGCCCCAGCATTTT

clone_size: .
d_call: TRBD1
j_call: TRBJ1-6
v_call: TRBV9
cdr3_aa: CASSVEQGVHSPLHF
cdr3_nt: TGTGCCAGCAGCGTCGAACAGGGGGTACATTCACCCCTCCACTTT

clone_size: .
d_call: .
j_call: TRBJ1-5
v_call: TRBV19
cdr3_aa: CASSIGTRGLEPQHF
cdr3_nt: TGTGCCAGTAGTATTGGGACACGGGGTTTGGAGCCCCAGCATTTT

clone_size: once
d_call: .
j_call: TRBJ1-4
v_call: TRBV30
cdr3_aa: CAWTELGGASREKLFF
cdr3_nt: TGTGCCTGGACTGAACTTGGGGGGGCGTCGAGGGAAAAACTGTTTTTT

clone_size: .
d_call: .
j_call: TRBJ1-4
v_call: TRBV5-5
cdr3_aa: CASSLGRAEKLFF
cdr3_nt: TGTGCCAGCAGCTTGGGCAGGGCTGAAAAACTGTTTTTT

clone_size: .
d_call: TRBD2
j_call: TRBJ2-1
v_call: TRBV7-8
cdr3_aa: CASSLSSAGGIYNEQFF
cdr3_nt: TGTGCCAGCAGCTTATCAAGTGCGGGGGGCATTTACAATGAGCAGTTCTTC

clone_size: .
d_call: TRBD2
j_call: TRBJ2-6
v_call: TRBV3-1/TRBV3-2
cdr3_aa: CASSQGSGGFSKANVLTF
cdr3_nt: TGTGCCAGCAGCCAAGGAAGCGGGGGCTTCTCTAAGGCCAACGTCCTGACTTTC

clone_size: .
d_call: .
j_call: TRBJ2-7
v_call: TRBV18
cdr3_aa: CASSPRTLPYEQYF
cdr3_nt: TGTGCCAGCTCACCCCGGACACTTCCCTACGAGCAGTACTTC

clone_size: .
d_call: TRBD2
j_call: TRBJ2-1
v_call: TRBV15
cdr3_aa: CATRPAGVPYNEQFF
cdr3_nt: TGTGCCACCCGACCAGCGGGAGTTCCCTACAATGAGCAGTTCTTC

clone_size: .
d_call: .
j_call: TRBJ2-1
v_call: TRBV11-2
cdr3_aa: CASSSSGVPGANEQFF
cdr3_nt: TGTGCCAGCAGCTCGAGCGGCGTGCCGGGAGCGAATGAGCAGTTCTTC

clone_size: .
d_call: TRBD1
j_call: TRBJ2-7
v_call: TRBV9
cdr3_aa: CASSGQGSAYEQYF
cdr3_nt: TGTGCCAGCAGCGGACAGGGGTCGGCCTACGAGCAGTACTTC

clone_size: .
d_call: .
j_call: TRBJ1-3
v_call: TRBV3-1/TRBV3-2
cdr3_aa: CASSPLPIGSSGNTIYF
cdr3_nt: TGTGCCAGCAGCCCCCTACCTATTGGTAGCTCTGGAAACACCATATATTTT

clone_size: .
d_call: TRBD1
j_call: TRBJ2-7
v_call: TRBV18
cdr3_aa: CASSKSRDRRNYEQYF
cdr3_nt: TGTGCCAGCTCAAAAAGCCGGGACAGAAGAAACTACGAGCAGTACTTC